This T cell receptor beta chain was captured in a study of identical twins. Germline assignment: CDR1 DFQATT and CDR2 SNEGSKA (reference sequence). With 6 bases removed from V and 8 bases from J, the gap between germline ends came to 17 bases. The CDR3 sequence is 13 residues long. Template switching (which added a universal primer site) was used, and cDNA carried unique molecular identifiers. In TCRdb, the 5' RACE reads were re-called with MiXCR into one record per CDR3 protein. The data contain 520,000 or so distinct CDR3 sequences, less than 25% of them seen just once; the ten biggest clones take up 0.75% to 0.95%. Only healthy Caucasians were enrolled as donors. This sample also appeared in a second study, on T cells expressing NK-cell markers. That study reports: Dominant NKG2C+ clonotypes made up about 1.0-7.0% of CD8+ T cells in several donors. The same clonotypes also predominated in the CD3+CD56-NKG2C+ fraction of a handful of donors.

The chain employs TRBV20-1 and TRBJ2-1; D unresolved. The sequence was collected from a woman in her late teens or twenties in good health. The sequenced sample consisted of CD4+ T cells sorted from blood. In nucleotides, the CDR3 is TGCAGTGCCGGTCGCCCAAGGGTCGATGAGCAGTTCTTC. Residues: CSAGRPRVDEQFF.